The entry below gives a single T cell receptor beta chain sequence along with its context. The antigen remains unidentified. If patients had autoimmune disease history or systemic immunosuppression, they were excluded. The sample comes from a study of OX40 agonist ivuxolimab in advanced cancers. Data came from immunoSEQ multiplex PCR; TCRdb stores just in-frame clones and leaves some out. The sample has more than 85,000 clones, approximately 90% seen once; the top ten hold 0.27%. Notes on the study in general: There were, on average, more expanded clones in CD8+ T cells than in CD4+.

This clonotype was sampled from an adult with an advanced solid tumor such as melanoma, head and neck, liver or kidney cancer. The sample consisted of CD4+ or CD8+ T cells sorted from blood, taken in a trial of the OX40 agonist ivuxolimab.

The CDR3 DNA sequence: TGTGCCAGCAGCTTAATCTCTGGAAACACCATATATTTT. Its translation: CASSLISGNTIYF. The chain combines TRBV6-1 with TRBJ1-3, with no clear D. V was clipped by 6 bases and J by 0 bases, with 6 bases between them. Germline CDR1 is MNHNS and CDR2 is SASEGT. The CDR3 is made up of 13 amino acids.